This T cell receptor (beta chain) was sequenced during a study of blood T cell repertoires in COVID-19 (dated by TCRdb to about 2020). About the full investigation: The collaborator samples originated in the United States, Italy and Spain and spanned the acute and convalescent phases of COVID-19. The prospective study material was composed of cDNA or gDNA derived from T cells, B-cell-depleted T cells, or PBMCs. Samples were obtained from the ongoing ImmuneRACE study (first 160 participants) and from some 1,200 subjects provided by 6 global collaborators. Sample metadata almost always included a de-identified subject ID, COVID-19 status, age in years and sex. HLA class I and class II types, where available, came from metadata supplied by the sample provider rather than from assay-based typing. Subjects who had been exposed to COVID-19, were actively infected with it, or had recovered from it provided the deeply sampled blood TCRbeta repertoires that made up the dataset. The repertoires were made available in a free public database intended to serve as a resource for research on the immune response to SARS-CoV-2.

The collaborating institutions used their own protocols to collect whole blood in K2EDTA tubes. For TCRbeta analysis, collaborators shipped samples in one of three forms: frozen whole blood, isolated PBMCs, or DNA extracted from either of those sample types. The investigation overall reported the following: How much clinical and demographic metadata was included differed by source and by participant, and the metadata was provided uncurated.

With respect to this clone: The antigen this receptor binds is unknown. No base qualities exist here, and no much larger clone lies one base off it.

TCRbeta CDR3 regions were amplified from genomic DNA using the immunoSEQ Assay, a bias-controlled multiplex PCR. For the original study's pipeline: Within the assay, amplification of reference gene primers was used to estimate how many nucleated cells each sample contained. To quantify the absolute abundance of each unique TCRbeta CDR3 rearrangement, sequence reads were collapsed and filtered. For each sample, productive Simpson clonality was calculated as the square root of Simpson's diversity index across productive rearrangements. TCRdb stores this immuneACCESS table with in-frame sequences only. Part of the clones is absent; in the studies checked, under half of the shortfall reflects unresolved V genes, and no reason is known for the rest. The DNA was the basis for D and trimming; V, J and clone size are from that table. This sample gives about 210,000 clones in total; 89% of them show up just once. The top ten clonotypes cover 4.5% to 5.5% of the sample.

V is reduced by 0 bases and J by 0 bases, leaving a spacing of 14 bases between them. The germline V gene yields MGHRA for CDR1 and YSYEKL for CDR2. Its CDR3 holds 17 amino acids, cysteine through phenylalanine. Just the 51-base CDR3 DNA is kept, in frame starting at base 1. The receptor's source is a middle-aged woman with acute or convalescent COVID-19. The sample was peripheral blood. The chain is made from TRBV4-1 and TRBJ1-2; TRBD1 is a possible D gene, resting on 6 matching bases. This receptor carries the CDR3 CASSQEGRGRANYGYTF. The nucleotide sequence is TGCGCCAGCAGCCAAGAGGGCAGGGGACGAGCTAACTATGGCTACACCTTC.